This T cell receptor (beta chain) was sequenced for a study of human T cells and chemical hapten exposure. Background on the study: Each week of the roughly 24-week study, patients had diphenylcyclopropenone applied to the scalp.

The library put unique molecular identifiers onto individual cDNA molecules. One entry per CDR3 protein results from TCRdb running MiXCR on the RACE reads. The data hold 150,000 to 200,000 distinct CDR3 sequences, with 20% to 25% observed a single time. As for time point: patch test 1, 2 weeks after DPC sensitization. Treatment in this sample: therapeutic diphenylcyclopropenone sensitization with weekly scalp DPC. At every patch-test visit, blood was drawn before the patch test was applied. Unmatched junction bases numbered 13, after V lost 7 bases and J lost 11 bases. The CDR3 is made up of 13 amino acids. Germline lookup yields CDR1 MNHEY and CDR2 SVGAGI. There are many counts of this clonotype.

The sample consisted of whole blood, taken in connection with sensitization to the hapten diphenylcyclopropenone (DPC). V is TRBV6-5 and J is TRBJ1-1; TRBD1 matches at 7 bases. The sequence was collected from a woman aged 45-60 years with alopecia areata. Some clones in this sample may be carry-over from other donors' samples. CDR3: CASIPVQGSAAFF. Here the CDR3 DNA reads TGTGCCAGCATCCCGGTACAGGGGTCGGCCGCTTTCTTT.